The rows below give T cell receptor beta chains drawn from one sample of a study of early T cells in non-severe SARS-CoV-2 infection. MiXCR, applied by TCRdb to the 5' RACE reads, yields one record per CDR3 protein. The data show around 76,000 distinct CDR3 sequences, roughly 10% seen once. Input material: whole blood. The receptor source for this set is an adult who was a healthcare worker with PCR-confirmed SARS-CoV-2 infection or an uninfected control (not recorded which). Both conserved end residues are trimmed from each CDR3.

cdr3_aa: ASSVRVNTEAF
cdr3_length: 11
v_call: TRBV2

cdr3_aa: ASRTGTGRGGPRDTQY
cdr3_length: 16
v_call: TRBV2

cdr3_aa: GCGGTNTGELF
cdr3_length: 11
v_call: TRBV6-2/TRBV6-3

cdr3_aa: ASSPSGGRTDTQY
cdr3_length: 13
v_call: TRBV7-2

cdr3_aa: ASSFPGYEQY
cdr3_length: 10
v_call: TRBV7-8

cdr3_aa: ASSQEIAGANTGELF
cdr3_length: 15
v_call: TRBV4-3

cdr3_aa: ASSLSRGITEAF
cdr3_length: 12
v_call: TRBV27

cdr3_aa: ASSLGDSGGYT
cdr3_length: 11
v_call: TRBV3-1

cdr3_aa: ASSGQHPNYGYT
cdr3_length: 12
v_call: TRBV9

cdr3_aa: ASSSTTSGGYEQY
cdr3_length: 13
v_call: TRBV6-2/TRBV6-3

cdr3_aa: ASSPSSGGLEQY
cdr3_length: 12
v_call: TRBV7-6

cdr3_aa: ASSVQGDRGTEAF
cdr3_length: 13
v_call: TRBV9

cdr3_aa: ASSVRTASNTGELF
cdr3_length: 14
v_call: TRBV2

cdr3_aa: ASSGGQTDTQY
cdr3_length: 11
v_call: TRBV7-9

cdr3_aa: SARVGRENTEAF
cdr3_length: 12
v_call: TRBV20-1

cdr3_aa: ASSLERGGELF
cdr3_length: 11
v_call: TRBV7-6

cdr3_aa: ASSLTGTGNTEAF
cdr3_length: 13
v_call: TRBV11-2

cdr3_aa: ASSLALGTGFSGNTIY
cdr3_length: 16
v_call: TRBV7-6

cdr3_aa: ASSQDTGTMYGYT
cdr3_length: 13
v_call: TRBV4-3

cdr3_aa: ATSRPTRSAPQNIQY
cdr3_length: 15
v_call: TRBV15

cdr3_aa: ATSGRDTGWDTGELF
cdr3_length: 15
v_call: TRBV24-1

cdr3_aa: SAIGLAGVHEQF
cdr3_length: 12
v_call: TRBV20-1

cdr3_aa: ASSLPTSGEIPKQF
cdr3_length: 14
v_call: TRBV19

cdr3_aa: ASSYPSGTGELF
cdr3_length: 12
v_call: TRBV6-5

cdr3_aa: ASSHAQGTVEQY
cdr3_length: 12
v_call: TRBV27

cdr3_aa: ATTLSSYSNQPQH
cdr3_length: 13
v_call: TRBV15

cdr3_aa: ASSLSTSGGYEQY
cdr3_length: 13
v_call: TRBV3-1

cdr3_aa: ASSQELYQETQY
cdr3_length: 12
v_call: TRBV3-1

cdr3_aa: ASSPGGAWTQPQH
cdr3_length: 13
v_call: TRBV18

cdr3_aa: ASSLAGQGAGQPQH
cdr3_length: 14
v_call: TRBV7-8

cdr3_aa: ASSSDGFEAF
cdr3_length: 10
v_call: TRBV12-3/TRBV12-4